Listed here are 32 T cell receptor beta chains from one sample, sequenced in a study of beta chain features in type 1 diabetes. TCRB transcripts that were expressed got sequenced, as all of the isolated RNA had been reverse transcribed. The assay was immunoSEQ multiplex PCR, and TCRdb's table has in-frame clones only and misses some. The sample gives some 270,000 clones, roughly 13% of which show up once; roughly 0.028% is in the top ten. Sample: naive CD4+ T cells from blood. These TCRs come from a woman aged 40 to 50 in good health.

The rearrangement uses TRBV2 and TRBJ1-1; a weak D match, TRBD1 (6 bases). The CDR3 extends over 12 amino acids. Trimming took 9 bases from V and 10 from J, leaving 18 bases between them. CDR1 is SNHLY and CDR2 is FYNNEI in the germline V gene. The CDR3 sequence: CARTARGAGAFF. DNA of the CDR3: TGTGCCAGGACAGCCCGGGGGGCGGGAGCTTTCTTT.

This clone has more than one count but fewer than ten. The genes are TRBV7-2 and TRBJ2-3, with a weak D call TRBD1 (6 bases). Germline assignment: CDR1 SGHTA and CDR2 FQGNSA. The CDR3 runs 14 residues. V was clipped by 1 base and J by 2 bases, with 7 bases between them. The CDR3 sequence: CASSLDRATDTQYF. Written as DNA, the CDR3 is TGTGCCAGCAGCTTAGACAGGGCCACAGATACGCAGTATTTT.

This rearrangement joins TRBV5-4 to TRBJ2-5, with 12 bases aligning to TRBD2. Unmatched junction bases numbered 4, after V lost 5 bases and J lost 5 bases. Germline CDR1 reads SGHNT; CDR2 reads YYREEE (reference sequence). The CDR3 has 14 residues. The CDR3 bases are TGTGCCAGCAGTTCTAGCGGGGGGGGTGAGACCCAGTACTTC. Protein product: CASSSSGGGETQYF. The variable domain in full, completed from reference TRBV5-4 and TRBJ2-5, reads ETGVTQSPTHLIKTRGQQVTLRCSSQSGHNTVSWYQQALGQGPQFIFQYYREEENGRGNFPPRFSGLQFPNYSSELNVNALELDDSALYLCASSSSGGGETQYFGPGTRLLVL.

V and J are TRBV18 and TRBJ1-1; D is undetermined. CDR3 size: 11 residues. The germline CDR1 and CDR2 sequences are KGHSH and LQKENI. The V and J ends lost 6 bases and 4 bases respectively, with 6 bases between them. CDR3 protein: CASSTGTEAFF. The CDR3 bases are TGTGCCAGCTCGACGGGCACTGAAGCTTTCTTT. Full variable domain (rest looked up from reference TRBV18 and TRBJ1-1): NAGVMQNPRHLVRRRGQEARLRCSPMKGHSHVYWYRQLPEEGLKFMVYLQKENIIDESGMPKERFSAEFPKEGPSILRIQQVVRGDSAAYFCASSTGTEAFFGQGTRLTVV.

The V call is TRBV11-2, the J call TRBJ1-1; no definite D call. The CDR3 runs 14 residues. CDR1 is SGHAT, CDR2 FQNNGV, per germline. Trimming took off 2 bases at V and 1 base at J, with 8 bases between the two ends. The chain's CDR3 is CASSLSQANTEAFF. The CDR3 bases are TGTGCCAGCAGCTTAAGTCAGGCGAACACTGAAGCTTTCTTT. Full variable domain (missing parts from reference TRBV11-2 and TRBJ1-1): EAGVAQSPRYKIIEKRQSVAFWCNPISGHATLYWYQQILGQGPKLLIQFQNNGVVDDSQLPKDRFSAERLKGVDSTLKIQPAKLEDSAVYLCASSLSQANTEAFFGQGTRLTVV.

This clone was seen more than once but under ten times. The gene calls are TRBV9 and TRBJ2-1; D not resolved. The germline gives CDR1 SGDLS, CDR2 YYNGEE. With 4 bases removed from V and 8 bases from J, the gap between germline ends came to 13 bases. This CDR3 spans 13 amino acids. CDR3 sequence (DNA): TGTGCCAGCAGCACGTCGCAGGTCGATGAGCAGTTCTTC. This translates into CASSTSQVDEQFF.

This clone was seen more than once but under ten times. The V call is TRBV6-1, the J call TRBJ2-2; possibly TRBD1 for D (5 bases). Trimming removed 3 bases at V and 3 bases at J, with 8 bases between. The CDR3 runs 14 residues. From germline, CDR1 is MNHNS and CDR2 SASEGT. In DNA, the CDR3 is TGTGCCAGCAGTGACAGGGATTACACCGGGGAGCTGTTTTTT. The encoded protein is CASSDRDYTGELFF.

The gene calls are TRBV5-4 and TRBJ2-1; possibly TRBD2 for D (5 bases). The CDR3 loop spans 13 amino acids. In germline, CDR1 is SGHNT, CDR2 YYREEE (reference sequence). V was pared by 0 bases and J by 8 bases, with 9 bases between. The CDR3 reads CASSLGKRDEQFF. CDR3 in DNA: TGTGCCAGCAGCTTGGGGAAGAGGGATGAGCAGTTCTTC.

This clone was counted only a few times. V is TRBV7-9 and J is TRBJ2-1, with TRBD2 matching over 13 bases. Germline V gene sequence: CDR1 SEHNR, CDR2 FQNEAQ (reference sequence). The CDR3 runs 16 residues. V shed 5 bases and J 6 bases; nucleotides not matched to a gene: 7. The CDR3 region is CASSRFGTSGVNEQFF. The CDR3, as DNA: TGTGCCAGCAGCCGCTTTGGGACTAGCGGGGTCAATGAGCAGTTCTTC. The full variable domain, in which reference TRBV7-9 and TRBJ2-1 provide the parts outside the CDR3, is DTGVSQNPRHKITKRGQNVTFRCDPISEHNRLYWYRQTLGQGPEFLTYFQNEAQLEKSRLLSDRFSAERPKGSFSTLEIQRTEQGDSAMYLCASSRFGTSGVNEQFFGPGTRLTVL.

This clone turned up a few times. V and J are TRBV11-2 and TRBJ2-3, with D perhaps matching TRBD2 (5 bases). The V and J ends lost 5 bases and 2 bases respectively, with 11 bases between them. The CDR3 contains 14 residues. In germline, CDR1 is SGHAT, CDR2 FQNNGV. The CDR3 DNA reads as TGTGCCAGCAGCCTAGCTCCCGTCACAGATACGCAGTATTTT. It translates to CASSLAPVTDTQYF.

This rearrangement joins TRBV5-4 to TRBJ1-1, with 8 bases fitting TRBD1. This CDR3 has 15 amino acids. The germline V gene encodes CDR1 SGHNT and CDR2 YYREEE (reference sequence). The V and J ends lost 4 bases and 5 bases, in that order; junction bases with no gene match: 10. For the CDR3, the DNA is TGTGCCAGCAGCCGTGCAGGGGGCTTAGGTACTGAAGCTTTCTTT. It encodes CASSRAGGLGTEAFF.

In its sample, this clone was seen many times. The chain carries TRBV7-9 and TRBJ2-5; maybe TRBD1 (5 bases). Germline CDR1 reads SEHNR; CDR2 reads FQNEAQ (reference sequence). The CDR3 has 15 residues. Between the trimmed V and J ends, which lost 5 bases and 0 bases, there was a span of 13 bases. CDR3 residues: CASSTTQVYQETQYF. For the CDR3, the DNA is TGTGCCAGCAGCACCACACAGGTGTACCAAGAGACCCAGTACTTC.

This clone appeared a few times. The chain employs TRBV14 and TRBJ1-1; D gene unclear. The CDR3 has 15 amino acids. From germline, CDR1 is SGHDN and CDR2 FVKESK. Trimming took off 4 bases at V and 0 bases at J, with 12 bases between the two ends. The CDR3 loop is CASSPQVGVNTEAFF. In DNA, the CDR3 is TGTGCCAGCAGCCCGCAGGTGGGAGTGAACACTGAAGCTTTCTTT. The whole variable domain, filled in from reference TRBV14 and TRBJ1-1, reads EAGVTQFPSHSVIEKGQTVTLRCDPISGHDNLYWYRRVMGKEIKFLLHFVKESKQDESGMPNNRFLAERTGGTYSTLKVQPAELEDSGVYFCASSPQVGVNTEAFFGQGTRLTVV.

V gene TRBV6-5 combines with J gene TRBJ2-2; 7 bases match TRBD1. Germline V gene data show CDR1 as MNHEY and CDR2 as SVGAGI. V dropped 5 bases and J dropped 6; count of bases not matched to a gene: 3. This CDR3 is 13 amino acids long. The CDR3 DNA sequence: TGTGCCAGCAGTCGACAGGGAGCCGGGGAGCTGTTTTTT. Translating gives CASSRQGAGELFF.

The CDR3 here is CASSSPVAGSVELFF. The CDR3 DNA is TGTGCCAGTAGTTCCCCCGTTGCGGGGTCGGTAGAGCTGTTTTTT. V is TRBV19 and J is TRBJ2-2; tentative D call: TRBD2 (6 bases). Between the trimmed V and J ends, which lost 5 bases and 11 bases, there was a span of 21 bases. Germline CDR1 LNHDA, CDR2 SQIVND (reference sequence). The CDR3 runs 15 residues.

The gene calls are TRBV7-9 and TRBJ1-5; D ambiguous. Per the germline V gene, CDR1 is SEHNR and CDR2 is FQNEAQ (reference sequence). V lost 5 bases, J lost 0 bases, and 11 bases lay in between. CDR3 length: 15 amino acids. This CDR3 is CASSPGDYSNQPQHF. CDR3 bases: TGTGCCAGCAGCCCCGGAGATTATAGCAATCAGCCCCAGCATTTT.

This clone has only a few counts. CDR3 in amino acids: CASRYYGTSGQETQYF. Here the CDR3 DNA reads TGTGCCAGCAGGTATTACGGGACATCGGGACAGGAGACCCAGTACTTC. The rearrangement joins TRBV7-2 to TRBJ2-5, with 7 bases lining up with TRBD1. With V trimmed by 6 bases and J by 5 bases, 15 bases remained unmatched. Germline V lookup: CDR1 SGHTA, CDR2 FQGNSA. The CDR3 runs to 16 residues.

This clone was seen more than once but under ten times. V gene TRBV5-4 combines with J gene TRBJ2-3, with 7 bases that match TRBD2. With 1 base clipped from V and 0 bases from J, the junction kept 5 bases outside the gene matches. The CDR3 is made up of 16 amino acids. Germline loops: CDR1 SGHNT, CDR2 YYREEE (reference sequence). The CDR3 bases are TGTGCCAGCAGCTTGAGACCAGCGGGGAGCACAGATACGCAGTATTTT. Translation: CASSLRPAGSTDTQYF.

The chain recombines TRBV5-1 with TRBJ1-1; 10 nucleotides match TRBD1. There are 15 residues in the CDR3. With 4 bases clipped from V and 4 bases from J, the junction kept 7 bases outside the gene matches. CDR1 SGHRS and CDR2 YFSETQ come from the germline V gene. CDR3 residues: CASSGGTGVTTEAFF. The CDR3 bases are TGCGCCAGCAGCGGAGGGACAGGGGTGACCACTGAAGCTTTCTTT.

This clone has just a few counts. The genes are TRBV7-9 and TRBJ2-1; 9 positions match TRBD1. The CDR3 runs to 15 residues. V was pared by 1 base and J by 4 bases, with 2 bases of the junction left unmatched. Germline lookup yields CDR1 SEHNR and CDR2 FQNEAQ (reference sequence). The CDR3 DNA is TGTGCCAGCAGCTTAGAACAGGGGGCGTACAATGAGCAGTTCTTC. It specifies CASSLEQGAYNEQFF.

This clone has only a few counts. This chain uses TRBV11-2 with TRBJ1-1; no clear D. V lost 6 bases to trimming and J lost 6 bases, with 14 bases between them. This CDR3 contains 13 residues. Looked up from germline, CDR1 is SGHAT and CDR2 is FQNNGV. CDR3 in amino acids: CASRVGRWAEAFF. As DNA, the CDR3 is TGTGCCAGCAGGGTAGGGAGATGGGCTGAAGCTTTCTTT.

Details on this clone: The same CDR3 is also encoded by other DNA sequences in this sample. J is TRBJ2-7 and V is TRBV18; D might be TRBD2 (5 bases). The CDR3 has 12 residues. V was pared by 6 bases and J by 1 base, with 7 bases between. Germline V gene data show CDR1 as KGHSH and CDR2 as LQKENI. CDR3 amino acids: CASSPGSYEQYF. CDR3 coding DNA: TGTGCCAGCTCTCCGGGGTCCTACGAGCAGTACTTC.

This clone was picked up a small number of times. At one of its ends the junction is not consistent with the germline gene, which may arise from a read error. The gene calls are TRBV5-6 and TRBJ2-7; a weak D match, TRBD2 (6 bases). The germline CDR1 and CDR2 sequences are SGHDT and YYEEEE. The length of the CDR3 is 13 residues. As DNA, the CDR3 is TGTGCCAGCAGCCCCCCGGGAGCGGAGCGGGCTAGTTTC. Translating it yields CASSPPGAERASF.

The chain has TRBV15 and TRBJ1-1; D not certain. Germline V lookup: CDR1 LNHNV, CDR2 YYDKDF (reference sequence). CDR3 length: 15 amino acids. Trimming pared 1 base from V and 0 bases from J, leaving 9 bases between. As DNA, the CDR3 is TGTGCCACCAGCAGAGGTACGACTGTGAACACTGAAGCTTTCTTT. Translating gives CATSRGTTVNTEAFF. Full variable domain (remainder filled in from reference TRBV15 and TRBJ1-1): DAMVIQNPRYQVTQFGKPVTLSCSQTLNHNVMYWYQQKSSQAPKLLFHYYDKDFNNEADTPDNFQSRRPNTSFCFLDIRSPGLGDTAMYLCATSRGTTVNTEAFFGQGTRLTVV.

The rearrangement links TRBV7-2 to TRBJ2-2, with 9 bases fitting TRBD2. Germline V CDR1 and CDR2: SGHTA, FQGNSA. V shed 1 base, J shed 3 bases, and the junction held 9 bases outside the gene matches. CDR3 size: 18 residues. The CDR3 region has the DNA TGTGCCAGCAGCTTAGTTGGTAGCGGGGGATCGGACACCGGGGAGCTGTTTTTT. This sequence encodes CASSLVGSGGSDTGELFF.

This chain joins TRBV11-2 and TRBJ1-2, with 7 nucleotides matching TRBD1. The V segment lost 5 bases and the J segment 4 bases; nucleotides outside the gene matches: 10. The CDR3 length is 15 residues. Germline assignment: CDR1 SGHAT and CDR2 FQNNGV. The CDR3 sequence is CASSPNGGGGYGYTF. The CDR3 DNA reads as TGTGCCAGCAGCCCAAACGGAGGGGGCGGCTATGGCTACACCTTC.

This clone was detected a few times. The CDR3 bases are TGTGCCAGCAGCTTAGAGCTCAGCGGAGCGGATGAGCAGTTCTTC. Protein sequence: CASSLELSGADEQFF. The genes are TRBV7-2 and TRBJ2-1; maybe TRBD2 (5 bases). Looked up from germline, CDR1 is SGHTA and CDR2 is FQGNSA. This CDR3 has 15 residues. V dropped 1 base and J dropped 8 bases, with 15 bases sitting between them.

This clone has just a few counts. This chain uses TRBV11-2 with TRBJ2-1, with 9 bases fitting TRBD2. V shed 2 bases and J 10 bases; nucleotides not matched to a gene: 9. The CDR3 contains 15 residues. CDR1 SGHAT and CDR2 FQNNGV come from the germline V gene. The CDR3 nucleotides are TGTGCCAGCAGCTTAAACTGGCGGGGGGGTCTAGAGCAGTTCTTC. As protein: CASSLNWRGGLEQFF.

The gene calls are TRBV18 and TRBJ2-2; 13 bases are shared with TRBD2. Germline V gene lookup returns CDR1 KGHSH and CDR2 LQKENI. CDR3 length: 16 amino acids. V trimming: 4 bases; J trimming: 4 bases; junction bases outside the gene matches: 3. This CDR3 is CASSLGLAGTTGELFF. The CDR3 region has the DNA TGTGCCAGCTCACTGGGACTAGCGGGGACCACCGGGGAGCTGTTTTTT.

This clone was picked up a small number of times. The genes are TRBV7-2 and TRBJ1-4; D not certain. V lost 5 bases and J 7 bases, leaving 17 bases between the germline ends. This CDR3 is built from 15 residues. Germline V gene lookup returns CDR1 SGHTA and CDR2 FQGNSA. Here the CDR3 reads CASSPPGFGGEKLFF. The CDR3 bases are TGTGCCAGCAGCCCCCCGGGGTTCGGAGGTGAAAAACTGTTTTTT.

This clone was observed a handful of times. This chain uses TRBV5-4 with TRBJ2-5; tentative D call: TRBD1 (6 bases). The V gene's germline CDR1 is SGHNT and CDR2 YYREEE (reference sequence). This CDR3 has 13 residues. Trimming removed 7 bases from V and 0 bases from J, with 10 bases in between. DNA for the CDR3: TGTGCCAGCGGAAACAGGGACCAAGAGACCCAGTACTTC. Its protein is CASGNRDQETQYF.

J is TRBJ2-7 and V is TRBV6-5, with TRBD2 matching 11 bases. Unmatched junction bases numbered 4, after V lost 4 bases and J lost 2 bases. The length of the CDR3 is 15 residues. The germline V gene has CDR1 MNHEY and CDR2 SVGAGI. The CDR3: CASSSTSGGAYEQYF. The DNA for the CDR3 is TGTGCCAGCAGTTCCACTAGCGGGGGTGCCTACGAGCAGTACTTC.